This TCR beta chain came from a study of T-cell reconstitution after alpha-beta-depleted transplantation in children. A library of TCRbeta sequences, prepared with unique molecular identifiers, was generated. Each CDR3 protein is one row after TCRdb ran MiXCR on the PCR reads. The sample has about 610,000 distinct CDR3 sequences, about 11% seen once. Trimming at V came to 5 bases and at J to 1 base, leaving 6 bases not matched to a gene. CDR1 MDHEN and CDR2 SYDVKM come from the germline V gene. The CDR3 has 15 residues. The chain recombines TRBV28 with TRBJ1-2, with 8 positions matching TRBD1. This TCR derives from a human donor who donated a stem cell graft to a child with acute myeloid leukemia. The sequences come from PBMCs from the stem cell graft donor, collected from the stem cell graft. The CDR3 protein is CASSPITGGNYGYTF. The CDR3 coding sequence is TGTGCCAGCAGTCCAATAACAGGGGGTAACTATGGCTACACCTTC.